This TCR beta chain stems from a study of blood T cell repertoires in COVID-19. Across the whole study: Acute and convalescent COVID-19 specimens originated in the United States, Italy and Spain.

Clones were sequenced by immunoSEQ multiplex PCR, and TCRdb holds only the in-frame ones, with some missing. The data contain almost 500,000 clones, around 85% of them singletons. Participant reports of clinical history set cohort assignment. Germline V gene data show CDR1 as KGHDR and CDR2 as SFDVKD. The CDR3 runs to 14 residues. V dropped 3 bases and J dropped 8; count of bases not matched to a gene: 8. This clonotype was obtained from a woman aged 60-75 years who had recovered from COVID-19. This chain connects TRBV24-1 to TRBJ1-2, with 7 bases that match TRBD1. The sample comprised PBMCs or T cells enriched from blood (not recorded which). The DNA for the CDR3 is TGTGCCACCAGTGATCCCGACAGGGTCCGAGGCTACACCTTC. Its protein product is CATSDPDRVRGYTF.